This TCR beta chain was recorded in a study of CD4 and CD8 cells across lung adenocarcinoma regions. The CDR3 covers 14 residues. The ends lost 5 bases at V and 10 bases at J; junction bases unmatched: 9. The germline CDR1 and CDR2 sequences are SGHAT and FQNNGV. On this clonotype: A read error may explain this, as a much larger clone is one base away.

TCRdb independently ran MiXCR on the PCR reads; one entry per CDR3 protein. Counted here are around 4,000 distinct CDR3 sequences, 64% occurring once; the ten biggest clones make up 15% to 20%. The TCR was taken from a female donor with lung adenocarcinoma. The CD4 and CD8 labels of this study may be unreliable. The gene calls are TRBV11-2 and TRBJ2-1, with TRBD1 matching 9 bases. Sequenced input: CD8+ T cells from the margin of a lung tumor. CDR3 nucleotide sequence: TGTGCCAGCAGCCCTGGACAGGGGCTCCAGGAGCAGTTCTTC. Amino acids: CASSPGQGLQEQFF.